The next 23 T cell receptor beta chains were all read from a single sample in a study of CD8 T cells in Susac syndrome. An input of about 0.45 to 1 ug of RNA was subjected to reverse transcription using random hexamers. A single record per CDR3 protein comes from TCRdb applying MiXCR to the immunoSEQ multiplex PCR reads. The table records 250,000 or so distinct CDR3 sequences, over 85% of them present only once. Sequences were obtained from CD4+ T cells from PBMCs. The receptors originated from a human donor with multiple sclerosis.

This rearrangement joins TRBV30 to TRBJ1-2; the D gene is possibly TRBD1 (6 bases). This CDR3 contains 15 residues. Deletions cut 0 bases from V and 3 bases from J, with 14 bases between. Germline V CDR1 and CDR2: GTSNPN, SVGIG (reference sequence). Written as DNA, the CDR3 is TGTGCCTGGAGTGTTGGACAGTACGTAGACTATGGCTACACCTTC. Amino acids: CAWSVGQYVDYGYTF. Full variable domain (outside the CDR3, taken from reference TRBV30 and TRBJ1-2): SQTIHQWPATLVQPVGSPLSLECTVEGTSNPNLYWYRQAAGRGLQLLFYSVGIGQISSEVPQNLSASRPQDRQFILSSKKLLLSDSGFYLCAWSVGQYVDYGYTFGSGTRLTVV.

The rearrangement links TRBV7-2 to TRBJ2-3; no definite D call. Trimming took 1 base from V and 1 from J, leaving 6 bases between them. The CDR3 covers 14 residues. Looked up from germline, CDR1 is SGHTA and CDR2 is FQGNSA. For the CDR3, the DNA is TGTGCCAGCAGCTTAGTGTCTGGCACAGATACGCAGTATTTT. Residues: CASSLVSGTDTQYF.

The chain uses TRBV5-4 and TRBJ2-3; D not certain. This CDR3 has 14 residues. Trimming took off 7 bases at V and 3 bases at J, with 15 bases between the two ends. The germline gives CDR1 SGHNT, CDR2 YYREEE (reference sequence). The CDR3: CASSRTLLTDTQYF. Written as DNA, the CDR3 is TGTGCCAGCTCCAGAACCCTTTTAACAGATACGCAGTATTTT. Variable domain in full (rest from reference TRBV5-4 and TRBJ2-3): ETGVTQSPTHLIKTRGQQVTLRCSSQSGHNTVSWYQQALGQGPQFIFQYYREEENGRGNFPPRFSGLQFPNYSSELNVNALELDDSALYLCASSRTLLTDTQYFGPGTRLTVL.

The V and J genes are TRBV7-6 and TRBJ2-1; no clear D gene. The CDR3 is made up of 13 amino acids. Trimming removed 0 bases from V and 3 bases from J, with 3 bases in between. The germline gives CDR1 SGHVS, CDR2 FNYEAQ. The CDR3 DNA reads TGTGCCAGCAGCTTAGCCCTCTACAATGAGCAGTTCTTC. This translates into CASSLALYNEQFF.

V is TRBV3-1 and J is TRBJ2-3; D is unclear. V was shortened by 0 bases and J by 0 bases, with 10 bases between the two germline ends. This CDR3 has 16 amino acids. CDR1 and CDR2 from the germline V gene are LGHDT and YNNKEL (reference sequence). The CDR3 sequence: CASSQEPGPSTDTQYF. CDR3 DNA sequence: TGTGCCAGCAGCCAAGAACCCGGGCCTAGCACAGATACGCAGTATTTT.

V and J are TRBV5-1 and TRBJ2-1; D remains ambiguous. This CDR3 is built from 18 residues. V was cut by 0 bases and J by 4 bases, with 20 bases left in between. Germline lookup yields CDR1 SGHRS and CDR2 YFSETQ. This chain's CDR3 is CASSLGVGAAHPYNEQFF. The CDR3 region has the DNA TGCGCCAGCAGCTTGGGGGTTGGCGCGGCCCACCCTTACAATGAGCAGTTCTTC.

This clonotype has only one observation. The chain combines TRBV12-3 or TRBV12-4 with TRBJ1-5, with D possibly TRBD1 on 6 matching bases. The CDR3 is 16 amino acids. Trimming pared 4 bases from V and 1 base from J, leaving 14 bases between. As DNA, the CDR3 is TGTGCCAGCAGTTCGGAACCGGGACAAAGCAATCAGCCCCAGCATTTT. Translation: CASSSEPGQSNQPQHF.

This rearrangement joins TRBV28 to TRBJ2-4; 8 bases match TRBD1. J lost 7 bases, V lost 6 bases, and 8 bases had no gene match. The CDR3 is 14 amino acids. Per the germline V gene, CDR1 is MDHEN and CDR2 is SYDVKM. CDR3 loop: CASSQTGDGNIQYF. Here the CDR3 DNA reads TGTGCCAGCAGCCAGACAGGGGATGGGAACATTCAGTACTTC.

The chain couples TRBV25-1 to TRBJ2-1; 9 nucleotides agree with TRBD1. This CDR3 is built from 17 residues. J gave up 2 bases and V 4 bases, and 9 bases lay outside the gene matches. Germline-derived CDR1 and CDR2 are MGHDK and SYGVNS. CDR3 DNA sequence: TGTGCCAGCAGTGCGGACAGGGGAAGAAAGGCCTACAATGAGCAGTTCTTC. Amino acid sequence: CASSADRGRKAYNEQFF.

The DNA of the CDR3 is TGTGCCAGCAGCCCCGCGGGGGCTGGAAACACCATATATTTT. It is translated as CASSPAGAGNTIYF. V is TRBV7-9 and J is TRBJ1-3; TRBD1 is a possible D gene (5 bases). The CDR3 is made up of 14 amino acids. Trimming left V 5 bases short and J 2 bases short, with 10 bases between. From germline, CDR1 is SEHNR and CDR2 FQNEAQ (reference sequence).

The chain links TRBV3-1 to TRBJ2-3; no clear D. This CDR3 has 14 amino acids. Trimming took off 4 bases at V and 4 bases at J, with 12 bases between the two ends. The germline gives CDR1 LGHDT, CDR2 YNNKEL (reference sequence). CDR3 DNA sequence: TGTGCCAGCAGCCCTTCTCAGACTCCAGATACGCAGTATTTT. This sequence encodes CASSPSQTPDTQYF.

The gene calls are TRBV27 and TRBJ1-2; no clear D. CDR1 MNHEY and CDR2 SMNVEV come from the germline V gene (reference sequence). V was pared by 6 bases and J by 0 bases, with 11 bases between. The CDR3 runs 14 residues. CDR3 nucleotide sequence: TGTGCCAGCAGGAAACTAGGACCTAACTATGGCTACACCTTC. Translating it yields CASRKLGPNYGYTF.

V is TRBV20-1 and J is TRBJ2-4; the D gene is possibly TRBD1 (5 bases). Trimming pared 4 bases from V and 0 bases from J, leaving 13 bases between. This CDR3 has 15 residues. CDR1 is DFQATT and CDR2 is SNEGSKA in the germline V gene (reference sequence). CDR3 loop: CSATPVGVAKNIQYF. CDR3 sequence (DNA): TGCAGTGCTACGCCTGTAGGGGTAGCCAAAAACATTCAGTACTTC.

The J gene is TRBJ1-2, the V gene TRBV27; 7 nucleotides align to TRBD1. The CDR3 runs 15 residues. The germline V gene has CDR1 MNHEY and CDR2 SMNVEV (reference sequence). After removal of 7 bases from V and 5 bases from J, the junction contained 13 bases not matched to a gene. The CDR3 DNA follows: TGTGCCAGCACAAAACAAGGGGGCGCCCTTTATGGCTACACCTTC. Encoded protein: CASTKQGGALYGYTF.

The DNA of the CDR3 is TGTGCCAGCAGTAAAACGGGACCCGGCACAGATACGCAGTATTTT. Residues: CASSKTGPGTDTQYF. V and J are TRBV28 and TRBJ2-3; D assignment may be TRBD1 or TRBD2 (5 bases each). The CDR3 sequence is 15 residues long. Germline V gives CDR1 MDHEN, CDR2 SYDVKM. Between the trimmed V and J ends, which lost 5 bases and 1 base, there was a span of 13 bases.

The CDR3 protein is CASSLALTTGELFF. CDR3 DNA sequence: TGTGCCAGCAGCTTAGCGCTCACCACCGGGGAGCTGTTTTTT. J is TRBJ2-2 and V is TRBV11-1; D is unclear. The CDR3 extends over 14 amino acids. CDR1 and CDR2 (germline): SGHAT, FQDESV (reference sequence). Deletions cut 0 bases from V and 4 bases from J, with 6 bases between.

CDR3 residues: CASSAPLAGQETQYF. In nucleotides, the CDR3 is TGTGCCAGCAGCGCACCCTTAGCGGGCCAAGAGACCCAGTACTTC. The chain employs TRBV5-4 and TRBJ2-5; TRBD2 agrees at 7 bases. V lost 4 bases and J lost 1; bases outside the gene matches: 7. The germline gives CDR1 SGHNT, CDR2 YYREEE (reference sequence). The CDR3 contains 15 residues.

The genes are TRBV30 and TRBJ1-4, with 8 bases identical to TRBD1. Trimming at V came to 1 base and at J to 7 bases, leaving 2 bases not matched to a gene. CDR1 and CDR2 from the germline V gene are GTSNPN and SVGIG (reference sequence). The CDR3 covers 13 residues. The CDR3 is CAWSAGGTEKLFF. The CDR3 nucleotides are TGTGCCTGGAGTGCAGGGGGCACTGAAAAACTGTTTTTT.

The rearrangement joins TRBV30 to TRBJ2-7; D may be TRBD1 (5 bases). With 3 bases removed from V and 6 bases from J, the gap between germline ends came to 12 bases. The germline gives CDR1 GTSNPN, CDR2 SVGIG (reference sequence). The CDR3 loop spans 12 amino acids. CDR3 loop: CAWRKGLGEQYF. The CDR3 DNA reads as TGTGCCTGGAGGAAGGGGCTGGGCGAGCAGTACTTC.

The chain links TRBV19 to TRBJ2-6; D unresolved. V was pared by 0 bases and J by 0 bases, with 3 bases between. CDR3 length equals 15 residues. CDR1 and CDR2 (germline): LNHDA, SQIVND (reference sequence). CDR3 amino acids: CASSIDRSGANVLTF. Here the CDR3 DNA reads TGTGCCAGTAGTATAGACCGCTCTGGGGCCAACGTCCTGACTTTC.

This chain uses TRBV5-1 with TRBJ2-1, with 7 bases matching TRBD2. Trimming cost V 2 bases and J 0 bases; bases outside gene matches: 14. The length of the CDR3 is 19 residues. CDR1 is SGHRS and CDR2 is YFSETQ in the germline V gene. The CDR3 spells CASSLGAQDWTSSYNEQFF. CDR3 bases: TGCGCCAGCAGCTTAGGTGCCCAGGATTGGACTAGCTCCTACAATGAGCAGTTCTTC.

This CDR3 is CASSLGASSYNEQFF. The CDR3 bases are TGTGCCAGCAGCTTGGGGGCAAGCTCCTACAATGAGCAGTTCTTC. The chain carries TRBV7-9 and TRBJ2-1; a weak D match, TRBD1 (6 bases). Trimming pared 3 bases from V and 0 bases from J, leaving 9 bases between. In germline, CDR1 is SEHNR, CDR2 FQNEAQ (reference sequence). CDR3 size: 15 residues.

V is TRBV6-6 and J is TRBJ2-4, with 8 bases fitting TRBD2. The germline gives CDR1 MNHNY, CDR2 SVGAGI (reference sequence). Trimming removed 10 bases from V and 6 bases from J; junction bases left unmatched: 8. This CDR3 spans 13 amino acids. CDR3 in amino acids: CATRSGDGNIQYF. The CDR3 DNA reads as TGTGCCACCCGTAGCGGGGACGGAAACATTCAGTACTTC.